The rows below give T cell receptor beta chains drawn from one sample of a study of blood T cell repertoires in COVID-19. This table comes from immunoSEQ multiplex PCR, and its TCRdb copy is limited to in-frame clones, with some not included. The data contain some 220,000 clones, about 80% of them singletons. Sequenced material: PBMCs or T cells enriched from blood (not recorded which). These receptors all come from a woman between 40 and 50 years old with acute COVID-19. Each CDR3 is given with its conserved first and last residue. D genes are given only for firm matches. Not all rows give a size; the values are once, few, many and, for expanded clones, a class.

CDR3: CAWKRGPLTDTQYF
DNA: TGTGCCTGGAAGAGAGGCCCACTCACAGATACGCAGTATTTT
V: TRBV30
length: 14
size: NA
J: TRBJ2-3
D: NA

CDR3: CASSDTDRGGYQPQHF
DNA: TGTGCCAGCAGTGATACGGACAGGGGGGGGTATCAGCCCCAGCATTTT
V: TRBV6-1
length: 16
size: NA
J: TRBJ1-5
D: TRBD1

CDR3: CASSPEGVISGNTIYF
DNA: TGTGCCAGCTCACCAGAGGGGGTGATCTCTGGAAACACCATATATTTT
V: TRBV18
length: 16
size: NA
J: TRBJ1-3
D: NA

CDR3: CAIPLRTGAPEAFF
DNA: TGTGCCATCCCTCTCCGGACAGGGGCCCCTGAAGCTTTCTTT
V: TRBV7-9
length: 14
size: NA
J: TRBJ1-1
D: TRBD1

CDR3: CASRPRLATETQYF
DNA: TGTGCCAGCAGACCTAGACTAGCTACGGAGACCCAGTACTTC
V: TRBV5-8
length: 14
size: many
J: TRBJ2-5
D: TRBD2

CDR3: CATGLAGVAGELFF
DNA: TGTGCCACTGGACTAGCGGGAGTTGCCGGGGAGCTGTTTTTT
V: TRBV6-6
length: 14
size: NA
J: TRBJ2-2
D: TRBD2

CDR3: CASSQLRGTEAFF
DNA: TGCGCCAGCAGTCAACTACGGGGCACTGAAGCTTTCTTT
V: TRBV5-1
length: 13
size: few
J: TRBJ1-1
D: NA

CDR3: CASSETRNQPQHF
DNA: TGTGCCAGCAGTGAAACGAGGAATCAGCCCCAGCATTTT
V: TRBV6-1
length: 13
size: NA
J: TRBJ1-5
D: NA

CDR3: CASSLSAGQGAGGYTF
DNA: TGTGCCAGCAGTTTATCGGCAGGACAGGGGGCTGGAGGCTACACCTTC
V: TRBV27
length: 16
size: NA
J: TRBJ1-2
D: TRBD1

CDR3: CASSTGTGYGYTF
DNA: TGTGCCAGCAGTACAGGGACAGGCTATGGCTACACCTTC
V: TRBV6-2/TRBV6-3
length: 13
size: NA
J: TRBJ1-2
D: TRBD1

CDR3: CASSPEVISYEQYF
DNA: TGTGCCAGCTCACCAGAGGTGATCTCCTACGAGCAGTACTTC
V: TRBV18
length: 14
size: NA
J: TRBJ2-7
D: NA

CDR3: CASSDTGTLLGYTF
DNA: TGTGCCAGCAGTGACACAGGTACCCTCCTCGGCTACACCTTC
V: TRBV6-1
length: 14
size: few
J: TRBJ1-2
D: NA

CDR3: CASSSRPGGTNEKLFF
DNA: TGTGCCAGTAGTTCACGCCCGGGGGGCACAAATGAAAAACTGTTTTTT
V: TRBV19
length: 16
size: once
J: TRBJ1-4
D: NA

CDR3: CASSSSSLISGNTIYF
DNA: TGTGCCAGCAGCTCTTCGAGCTTAATCTCTGGAAACACCATATATTTT
V: TRBV7-9
length: 16
size: few
J: TRBJ1-3
D: NA

CDR3: CASSTPGSYNSPLHF
DNA: TGTGCCAGCAGCACCCCAGGTTCATATAATTCACCCCTCCACTTT
V: TRBV11-2
length: 15
size: once
J: TRBJ1-6
D: NA

CDR3: CASSLKRGLNEMNTEAFF
DNA: TGTGCCAGCTCCCTTAAGAGGGGGCTAAATGAAATGAACACTGAAGCTTTCTTT
V: TRBV18
length: 18
size: NA
J: TRBJ1-1
D: TRBD1

CDR3: CASSSGTGGGGEQFF
DNA: TGCGCCAGCAGCTCCGGGACAGGGGGCGGGGGTGAGCAGTTCTTC
V: TRBV5-1
length: 15
size: NA
J: TRBJ2-1
D: TRBD1

CDR3: CASTPIRKAGTGELFF
DNA: TGTGCCAGCACCCCAATTCGGAAAGCGGGGACCGGGGAGCTGTTTTTT
V: TRBV7-6
length: 16
size: once
J: TRBJ2-2
D: TRBD2

CDR3: CASSPQSTNSPLHF
DNA: TGTGCCAGCAGCCCGCAGTCAACCAATTCACCCCTCCACTTT
V: TRBV28
length: 14
size: NA
J: TRBJ1-6
D: NA

CDR3: CASSLEHNVYNEQFF
DNA: TGCGCCAGCAGCTTGGAACACAACGTTTACAATGAGCAGTTCTTC
V: TRBV5-1
length: 15
size: NA
J: TRBJ2-1
D: NA

CDR3: CASSLVGQGYYGYTF
DNA: TGCGCCAGCAGCTTGGTGGGACAAGGCTACTATGGCTACACCTTC
V: TRBV5-1
length: 15
size: NA
J: TRBJ1-2
D: NA

CDR3: CASSYSNQGNYGYTF
DNA: TGTGCCAGCAGTTACTCGAATCAGGGAAACTATGGCTACACCTTC
V: TRBV6-5
length: 15
size: NA
J: TRBJ1-2
D: NA

CDR3: CASSQLSDRSNTEAFF
DNA: TGCGCCAGCAGCCAACTTTCGGACAGATCGAACACTGAAGCTTTCTTT
V: TRBV5-1
length: 16
size: NA
J: TRBJ1-1
D: NA

CDR3: CATSDYSYGYTF
DNA: TGTGCCACCAGTGATTACAGCTATGGCTACACCTTC
V: TRBV24-1
length: 12
size: once
J: TRBJ1-2
D: NA

CDR3: CASSRGQNNQPQHF
DNA: TGTGCCAGCAGCAGAGGACAGAACAATCAGCCCCAGCATTTT
V: TRBV13
length: 14
size: NA
J: TRBJ1-5
D: NA

CDR3: CSVWDRAHYGYTF
DNA: TGCAGCGTTTGGGACAGGGCCCACTATGGCTACACCTTC
V: TRBV29-1
length: 13
size: NA
J: TRBJ1-2
D: TRBD1

CDR3: CASSRQSYEQYF
DNA: TGTGCCAGCAGTCGACAGTCCTACGAGCAGTACTTC
V: TRBV6-2/TRBV6-3
length: 12
size: NA
J: TRBJ2-7
D: NA

CDR3: CASSLPRGQGYGYTF
DNA: TGTGCCAGCAGCTTACCGCGGGGACAGGGCTATGGCTACACCTTC
V: TRBV7-2
length: 15
size: NA
J: TRBJ1-2
D: TRBD1

CDR3: CASSSVRGRNSPLHF
DNA: TGTGCCAGCAGCTCCGTACGGGGTCGCAATTCACCCCTCCACTTT
V: TRBV11-2
length: 15
size: NA
J: TRBJ1-6
D: NA

CDR3: CASSQERGRMGFYEQYF
DNA: TGCGCCAGCAGCCAAGAAAGGGGGCGGATGGGATTCTACGAGCAGTACTTC
V: TRBV4-1
length: 17
size: NA
J: TRBJ2-7
D: TRBD1

CDR3: CATSDSRDFRGYGYTF
DNA: NA
V: TRBV24-1
length: 16
size: NA
J: TRBJ1-2
D: NA

CDR3: CASSSLRVEREQFF
DNA: TGTGCCAGCAGTTCCCTCAGGGTTGAGCGTGAGCAGTTCTTC
V: TRBV6-9
length: 14
size: NA
J: TRBJ2-1
D: NA

CDR3: CASSQEIYRGIEQYF
DNA: TGCGCCAGCAGCCAAGAAATTTACAGGGGAATCGAGCAGTACTTC
V: TRBV4-1
length: 15
size: NA
J: TRBJ2-7
D: TRBD1

CDR3: CASSFHSVTTGLGYGYTF
DNA: TGTGCCAGCAGTTTCCACAGCGTTACGACAGGCCTCGGGTATGGCTACACCTTC
V: TRBV28
length: 18
size: NA
J: TRBJ1-2
D: NA

CDR3: CASSLRYNSYNEQFF
DNA: TGTGCCAGCAGCTTGCGGTATAACTCCTACAATGAGCAGTTCTTC
V: TRBV5-5
length: 15
size: once
J: TRBJ2-1
D: NA

CDR3: CASSEGSFSNQPQHF
DNA: TGTGCCAGCAGTGAAGGGAGTTTTAGCAATCAGCCCCAGCATTTT
V: TRBV2
length: 15
size: NA
J: TRBJ1-5
D: NA

CDR3: CASTEGGADQPQHF
DNA: TGTGCCAGCACCGAAGGGGGGGCTGATCAGCCCCAGCATTTT
V: TRBV6-5
length: 14
size: NA
J: TRBJ1-5
D: NA

CDR3: CASSQRLAAYNEQFF
DNA: TGTGCCAGCAGCCAGCGACTAGCAGCTTACAATGAGCAGTTCTTC
V: TRBV3-1/TRBV3-2
length: 15
size: NA
J: TRBJ2-1
D: TRBD2

CDR3: CASSLPTGEQYF
DNA: TGTGCCAGCAGTTTGCCGACTGGTGAGCAGTACTTC
V: TRBV6-5
length: 12
size: NA
J: TRBJ2-7
D: NA

CDR3: CASSLNGRGSYEQYF
DNA: TGTGCCAGCAGCTTAAATGGCAGGGGGTCCTACGAGCAGTACTTC
V: TRBV7-3
length: 15
size: few
J: TRBJ2-7
D: TRBD1

CDR3: CASSIDHTGQGELFF
DNA: TGTGCCAGTAGTATAGATCATACAGGCCAAGGGGAGCTGTTTTTT
V: TRBV19
length: 15
size: NA
J: TRBJ2-2
D: NA

CDR3: CASSRSPGAGNTIYF
DNA: TGTGCCAGCAGCCGGTCCCCAGGGGCTGGAAACACCATATATTTT
V: TRBV6-5
length: 15
size: NA
J: TRBJ1-3
D: NA

CDR3: CAWRRGSGASGEQFF
DNA: TGTGCCTGGAGGAGAGGTAGCGGGGCTTCGGGAGAGCAGTTCTTC
V: TRBV30
length: 15
size: NA
J: TRBJ2-1
D: TRBD2

CDR3: CASSLARTGVTDTQYF
DNA: TGCGCCAGCAGCTTGGCCCGGACAGGGGTGACAGATACGCAGTATTTT
V: TRBV5-1
length: 16
size: NA
J: TRBJ2-3
D: TRBD1

CDR3: CASSFLGSGGVADTQYF
DNA: TGTGCCAGCAGTTTCTTGGGTAGCGGGGGGGTCGCAGATACGCAGTATTTT
V: TRBV28
length: 17
size: NA
J: TRBJ2-3
D: TRBD2

CDR3: CASSFTGGTEAFF
DNA: TGTGCCAGCAGCTTTACAGGGGGCACTGAAGCTTTCTTT
V: TRBV5-5
length: 13
size: NA
J: TRBJ1-1
D: TRBD1

CDR3: CASSVATSGVEKLFF
DNA: TGTGCCAGCAGCGTAGCTACGTCAGGGGTGGAAAAACTGTTTTTT
V: TRBV9
length: 15
size: NA
J: TRBJ1-4
D: NA

CDR3: CASSFRQRESPLHF
DNA: TGTGCCAGCAGTTTCCGACAGCGGGAATCACCCCTCCACTTT
V: TRBV27
length: 14
size: NA
J: TRBJ1-6
D: NA

CDR3: CAMTEGTSGSYEQYF
DNA: TGTGCCATGACCGAAGGGACTAGCGGGTCGTACGAGCAGTACTTC
V: TRBV2
length: 15
size: once
J: TRBJ2-7
D: TRBD2

CDR3: CSGVGDGAYGYTF
DNA: TGCAGTGGGGTAGGGGATGGGGCCTATGGCTACACCTTC
V: TRBV29-1
length: 13
size: NA
J: TRBJ1-2
D: NA

CDR3: CASSLMGLNSPLHF
DNA: TGTGCCAGCAGCTTAATGGGGCTTAATTCACCCCTCCACTTT
V: TRBV7-9
length: 14
size: NA
J: TRBJ1-6
D: NA

CDR3: CASSQGQVWDTQYF
DNA: TGCGCCAGCAGCCAGGGACAGGTTTGGGATACGCAGTATTTT
V: TRBV5-1
length: 14
size: NA
J: TRBJ2-3
D: TRBD1